The 17 T cell receptor beta chains below were found in one sample sequenced in a study of blood T cell repertoires in COVID-19 (dated by TCRdb to between 2020 and 2021). Library construction relied on the immunoSEQ multiplex PCR assay. TCRdb stores this immuneACCESS table with in-frame sequences only. Part of the clones is absent; in the studies checked, under half of the shortfall reflects unresolved V genes, and no reason is known for the rest. The sample profile shows approximately 72,000 clones; over 75% of them were found once. Around 29% of the sample is taken by the ten largest. The sequenced sample was peripheral blood. These receptors were taken from a man between 50 and 59 years old with acute or convalescent COVID-19.

The V and J genes are TRBV12-3 or TRBV12-4 and TRBJ2-1, with TRBD1 as a possible D gene (6 bases). Trimming cost V 3 bases and J 9 bases, with 9 bases left between them. The length of the CDR3 is 12 residues. The DNA for the CDR3 is TGTGCCAGCAGTTTTGGGGGCCGTGAGCAGTTCTTC. Residues: CASSFGGREQFF.

This rearrangement joins TRBV9 to TRBJ2-2, with 7 nucleotides matching TRBD1. J gave up 7 bases and V 3 bases, and 6 bases lay outside the gene matches. CDR1 is SGDLS and CDR2 is YYNGEE in the germline V gene. This CDR3 is built from 14 residues. The CDR3 reads CASSAPGGGGELFF. CDR3 bases: TGTGCCAGCAGCGCCCCAGGGGGTGGCGGGGAGCTGTTTTTT.

Here the CDR3 reads CASSLEASGSNTGELFF. The CDR3 coding sequence is TGTGCCAGCAGCTTAGAGGCTAGCGGGTCGAACACCGGGGAGCTGTTTTTT. The V call is TRBV7-6, the J call TRBJ2-2; 8 nucleotides align to TRBD2. Per germline, CDR1 SGHVS and CDR2 FNYEAQ. The CDR3 sequence is 17 residues long. J gave up 0 bases and V 1 base, and 4 bases lay outside the gene matches. Using reference TRBV7-6 and TRBJ2-2 for the parts outside the CDR3, the full variable domain is GAGVSQSPRYKVTKRGQDVALRCDPISGHVSLYWYRQALGQGPEFLTYFNYEAQQDKSGLPNDRFSAERPEGSISTLTIQRTEQRDSAMYRCASSLEASGSNTGELFFGEGSRLTVL.

This clone was observed once. The chain is built from TRBV5-1 and TRBJ2-2; TRBD2 is a possible D gene (6 bases). The CDR3 runs to 14 residues. The germline V and J ends were trimmed by 2 bases and 4 bases, with 9 bases remaining between them. Germline CDR1 SGHRS, CDR2 YFSETQ. CDR3 in amino acids: CASSFEGGTGELFF. CDR3 DNA sequence: TGCGCCAGCAGCTTCGAGGGAGGCACCGGGGAGCTGTTTTTT.

This rearrangement joins TRBV5-1 to TRBJ2-3; TRBD1 matches at 7 bases. CDR3 length equals 15 residues. After removal of 6 bases from V and 0 bases from J, the junction contained 7 bases not matched to a gene. Germline values: CDR1 SGHRS, CDR2 YFSETQ. CDR3 in amino acids: CASTHTGESTDTQYF. The CDR3 DNA is TGCGCCAGCACCCACACAGGGGAGAGCACAGATACGCAGTATTTT.

The gene calls are TRBV7-3 and TRBJ1-3; no reliable D call. The CDR3 is made up of 14 amino acids. The V and J ends lost 2 bases and 1 base respectively, with 6 bases between them. Germline V lookup: CDR1 SGHTA, CDR2 FQGTGA. The CDR3 reads CASSLLTSGNTIYF. DNA for the CDR3: TGTGCCAGCAGCTTACTCACTTCTGGAAACACCATATATTTT. Together with reference TRBV7-3 and TRBJ1-3, the CDR3 gives the full variable domain: GAGVSQTPSNKVTEKGKYVELRCDPISGHTALYWYRQSLGQGPEFLIYFQGTGAADDSGLPNDRFFAVRPEGSVSTLKIQRTERGDSAVYLCASSLLTSGNTIYFGEGSWLTVV.

The count of this clone is one. The chain is built from TRBV7-2 and TRBJ1-5; perhaps TRBD1 as D (6 bases). V lost 5 bases and J lost 4, with 12 bases in between. The CDR3 consists of 14 residues. Germline CDR1 and CDR2: SGHTA and FQGNSA. CDR3 sequence (DNA): TGTGCCAGCAGCCCCTACAGGGATAATCAGCCCCAGCATTTT. As protein: CASSPYRDNQPQHF.

The chain has TRBV5-1 and TRBJ1-2, with TRBD1 matching 8 bases. The V gene end was trimmed by 3 bases and the J gene end by 3 bases; junction bases not matched to a gene: 16. CDR3 length equals 18 residues. The V gene's germline CDR1 is SGHRS and CDR2 YFSETQ. CDR3 region: CASSSSGTGTPLDYGYTF. CDR3 nucleotide sequence: TGCGCCAGCAGCTCCTCCGGGACAGGAACCCCTTTGGACTATGGCTACACCTTC. Filled out from reference TRBV5-1 and TRBJ1-2, the complete variable domain reads KAGVTQTPRYLIKTRGQQVTLSCSPISGHRSVSWYQQTPGQGLQFLFEYFSETQRNKGNFPGRFSGRQFSNSRSEMNVSTLELGDSALYLCASSSSGTGTPLDYGYTFGSGTRLTVV.

The chain links TRBV2 to TRBJ2-3; TRBD2 matches at 11 bases. The trim removed 6 bases at V and 0 bases at J, leaving 2 bases unmatched. The CDR3 contains 15 residues. In germline, CDR1 is SNHLY, CDR2 FYNNEI. CDR3 DNA: TGTGCCAGCAGACTAGCGGGGGCTAGCACAGATACGCAGTATTTT. Translating gives CASRLAGASTDTQYF.

The count of this clone is one. This rearrangement joins TRBV11-2 to TRBJ2-7; 10 bases agree with TRBD2. Germline CDR1 and CDR2: SGHAT and FQNNGV. J gave up 4 bases and V 3 bases, and 6 bases lay outside the gene matches. This CDR3 contains 15 residues. The CDR3 loop is CASSLVAGGSYEQYF. The CDR3 DNA reads TGTGCCAGCAGCTTGGTAGCGGGGGGCAGTTACGAGCAGTACTTC.

The rearrangement joins TRBV12-3 or TRBV12-4 to TRBJ1-5; a weak D match, TRBD1 (6 bases). V was shortened by 4 bases and J by 6 bases, with 10 bases between the two germline ends. This CDR3 region has 13 residues. The CDR3, as DNA: TGTGCCAGCAGTTCCTACAGGGTTCAGCCCCAGCATTTT. Encoded protein: CASSSYRVQPQHF.

The chain recombines TRBV5-1 with TRBJ2-2, with D perhaps TRBD1 (6 bases). The CDR3 extends over 17 amino acids. Germline lookup yields CDR1 SGHRS and CDR2 YFSETQ. V lost 4 bases, J lost 4 bases, and 20 bases lay in between. The CDR3 DNA is TGCGCCAGCAGCCGCGATTCAGGGGCAATGAGCACCGGGGAGCTGTTTTTT. This encodes CASSRDSGAMSTGELFF.

The CDR3 loop reads CASSPQAAEDLSNQPQHF. CDR3 in DNA: TGTGCCAGCAGCCCCCAAGCCGCTGAGGATCTAAGCAATCAGCCCCAGCATTTT. The chain has TRBV5-4 and TRBJ1-5, with no clear D. Trimming pared 4 bases from V and 1 base from J, leaving 21 bases between. This CDR3 is built from 18 residues. Germline values: CDR1 SGHNT, CDR2 YYREEE (reference sequence).

The chain carries TRBV6-5 and TRBJ1-4; 10 bases are a match to TRBD1. The CDR3 consists of 14 residues. The V and J ends lost 6 bases and 7 bases, in that order; junction bases with no gene match: 5. CDR1 and CDR2 (germline): MNHEY, SVGAGI. CDR3 sequence (DNA): TGTGCCAGCAGACCCCGGACAGGGGGTGAAAAACTGTTTTTT. The encoded protein is CASRPRTGGEKLFF.

This clone came up once. J is TRBJ1-2 and V is TRBV7-2; D gene unclear. The CDR3 runs to 12 residues. The V gene's germline CDR1 is SGHTA and CDR2 FQGNSA. Trimming took off 4 bases at V and 8 bases at J, with 11 bases between the two ends. CDR3 DNA: TGTGCCAGCAGCTCCCGGGGAGGGGGCTACACCTTC. This translates into CASSSRGGGYTF.

The J gene is TRBJ2-5, the V gene TRBV11-3; D is ambiguous. The V gene's germline CDR1 is SGHNT and CDR2 YENEEA. The V end was cut by 4 bases, the J end by 1 base, with 4 bases between. The CDR3 has 12 amino acids. In DNA form, the CDR3 reads TGTGCCAGCAGCTCGGGCCAAGAGACCCAGTACTTC. This encodes CASSSGQETQYF.

The chain employs TRBV27 and TRBJ2-4; D might be TRBD2 (6 bases). Germline lookup yields CDR1 MNHEY and CDR2 SMNVEV (reference sequence). The V gene lost 6 bases and the J gene lost 0 bases, with 12 bases spanning the gap. The CDR3 contains 15 residues. CDR3 protein: CASSQMGGAKNIQYF. Here the CDR3 DNA reads TGTGCCAGCAGCCAAATGGGGGGAGCCAAAAACATTCAGTACTTC.